These T cell receptor beta chains were read from a single sample in a study of blood T cell repertoires in COVID-19. Assay used: immunoSEQ multiplex PCR; TCRdb lists only in-frame clones, some missing. The data show some 430,000 clones, with 90% seen just once and about 0.6% held by the top ten. The sequenced material came from PBMCs or T cells enriched from blood (not recorded which). These receptors were obtained from a man younger than 35 who had recovered from COVID-19. Each CDR3 is given with its conserved first and last residue. A D gene is named only where the DNA matches it firmly. Size is omitted from some rows. Given values are once, few, many or a class for expanded clones.

TRBJ1-6 | once | TRBV9 | NA | TGTGCCAGCAGCGTAGACGGGTTGGAGTCACCCCTCCACTTT | CASSVDGLESPLHF
TRBJ1-3 | NA | TRBV5-8 | NA | TGTGCCAGCAGCCCGAACAGGGTTTTTCGAAACACCATATATTTT | CASSPNRVFRNTIYF
TRBJ1-4 | NA | TRBV5-1 | TRBD1 | TGCGCCAGCAGCTTGGGCGGCAGGGGGCGTGCTAATGAAAAACTGTTTTTT | CASSLGGRGRANEKLFF
TRBJ2-1 | NA | TRBV5-1 | NA | TGCGCCAGCAGCTCGACAGGCAGGCAGTTCTTC | CASSSTGRQFF
TRBJ1-1 | NA | TRBV7-9 | NA | TGTGCCAGCAGCTTAATGGGGACTGCGAACACTGAAGCTTTCTTT | CASSLMGTANTEAFF
TRBJ2-1 | NA | TRBV12-5 | TRBD2 | TGTGCTAGTGGTCCGGGACTAGGATCACAAGAGCAGTTCTTC | CASGPGLGSQEQFF
TRBJ1-2 | once | TRBV19 | NA | TGTGCCACAAAGACAGGTGGAAAGGGGTCCAACACCTTC | CATKTGGKGSNTF
TRBJ2-7 | NA | TRBV4-1 | NA | TGCGCCAGCAGCCAAGGGGTTGACAGCACCTACGAGCAGTACTTC | CASSQGVDSTYEQYF
TRBJ2-1 | few | TRBV10-2 | NA | TGCGCCAGCAGTGAGACGAGCGCCGAGTACAATGAGCAGTTCTTC | CASSETSAEYNEQFF
TRBJ2-7 | NA | TRBV2 | NA | TGTGCCAGCAATAGACTGGACTACGAGCAGTACTTC | CASNRLDYEQYF
TRBJ2-7 | NA | TRBV3-1/TRBV3-2 | TRBD1 | TGTGCCAGCAGCCAAGCACCGGGACAGAGCTCCTACGAGCAGTACTTC | CASSQAPGQSSYEQYF
TRBJ1-2 | few | TRBV18 | NA | TGTGCCAGCTCACCGTCGGAGAACTATGGCTACACCTTC | CASSPSENYGYTF
TRBJ1-1 | NA | TRBV28 | TRBD1 | TGTGCCAGCAGTTTTCCCTATACAGGGGCCACTGAAGCTTTCTTT | CASSFPYTGATEAFF
TRBJ2-1 | NA | TRBV4-2 | TRBD2 | TGTGCCAGCAGCCAAAAGCCCGGGACTAGCGGCCCCCAAGAAAATGAGCAGTTCTTC | CASSQKPGTSGPQENEQFF
TRBJ2-7 | NA | TRBV28 | TRBD2 | TGTGCCAGCAGTTTCGGAGCGGGAGGCTCCTACGAGCAGTACTTC | CASSFGAGGSYEQYF
TRBJ1-1 | NA | TRBV9 | NA | TGTGCCAGCAGCGCCTTTTCAGGGATGAACACTGAAGCTTTCTTT | CASSAFSGMNTEAFF
TRBJ1-1 | NA | TRBV18 | TRBD1 | TGTGCCAGCCGGGACAGCACGGTCACTGAAGCTTTCTTT | CASRDSTVTEAFF